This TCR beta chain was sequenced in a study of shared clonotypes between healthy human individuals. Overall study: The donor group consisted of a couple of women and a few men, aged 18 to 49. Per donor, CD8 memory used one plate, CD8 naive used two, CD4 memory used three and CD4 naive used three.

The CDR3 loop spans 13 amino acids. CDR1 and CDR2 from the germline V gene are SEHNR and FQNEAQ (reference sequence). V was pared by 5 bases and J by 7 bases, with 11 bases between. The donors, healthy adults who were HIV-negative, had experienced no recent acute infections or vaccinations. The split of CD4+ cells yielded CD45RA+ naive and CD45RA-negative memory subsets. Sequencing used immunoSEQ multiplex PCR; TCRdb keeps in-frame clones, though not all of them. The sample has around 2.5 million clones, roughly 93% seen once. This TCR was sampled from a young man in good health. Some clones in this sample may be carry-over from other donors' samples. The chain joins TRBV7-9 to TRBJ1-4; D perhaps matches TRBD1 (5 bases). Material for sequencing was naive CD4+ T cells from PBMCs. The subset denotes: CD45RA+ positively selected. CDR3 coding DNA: TGTGCCAGCAGCAAAACCGGGGCTGAAAAACTGTTTTTT. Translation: CASSKTGAEKLFF.